The 32 T cell receptor beta chains listed next were all sequenced from one sample in a study of blood T cells in healthy people across ages. A J-beta primer mix and a sample-barcoded 5' primer were used in a second PCR of about 7 to 12 cycles. MiXCR was run by TCRdb on the 5' RACE reads, yielding one entry per CDR3 protein. The data contain some 550,000 distinct CDR3 sequences, around half of them singletons. Sequencing was done on a sample of blood. These receptors were taken from a man at least 80 years old in good health.

The V gene is TRBV20-1, the J gene TRBJ2-5; a weak D match, TRBD1 (6 bases). The CDR3 runs 13 residues. In germline, CDR1 is DFQATT, CDR2 SNEGSKA (reference sequence). Deletions cut 5 bases from V and 5 bases from J, with 15 bases between. The CDR3 sequence is CSAEGVQRETQYF. DNA for the CDR3: TGCAGTGCTGAGGGGGTCCAGAGGGAGACCCAGTACTTC.

V is TRBV29-1 and J is TRBJ2-5; tentatively, D is TRBD1 (6 bases). The germline V and J ends were trimmed by 2 bases and 1 base, with 11 bases remaining between them. The CDR3 covers 14 residues. The germline V gene has CDR1 SQVTM and CDR2 ANQGSEA. CDR3 bases: TGCAGCGTTGAACGCCGGGACACCCAAGAGACCCAGTACTTC. Translating gives CSVERRDTQETQYF.

This clonotype was seen more than once but under ten times. The genes are TRBV20-1 and TRBJ2-5, with TRBD2 identical over 8 bases. J was trimmed by 4 bases and V by 6 bases; bases with no gene match: 4. CDR3 length equals 12 residues. The germline gives CDR1 DFQATT, CDR2 SNEGSKA (reference sequence). Written as DNA, the CDR3 is TGCAGTGCCCCTACTAGCGGAGAGACCCAGTACTTC. Residues: CSAPTSGETQYF.

This CDR3 reads CAWSVRNEQFF. The CDR3 coding sequence is TGTGCCTGGAGTGTCCGTAATGAGCAGTTCTTC. The genes are TRBV30 and TRBJ2-1; D is unclear. Germline V gives CDR1 GTSNPN, CDR2 SVGIG (reference sequence). V lost 0 bases, J lost 7 bases, and 4 bases lay in between. The CDR3 sequence is 11 residues long.

This clonotype was counted only a few times. The rearrangement uses TRBV12-3 or TRBV12-4 and TRBJ2-2; 9 nucleotides line up with TRBD1. The CDR3 runs to 15 residues. V lost 3 bases and J lost 4; bases outside the gene matches: 3. The CDR3 reads CASSLGTGFTGELFF. For the CDR3, the DNA is TGTGCCAGCAGTTTGGGGACAGGGTTCACCGGGGAGCTGTTTTTT.

The chain joins TRBV2 to TRBJ1-4; D gene unclear. Germline V lookup: CDR1 SNHLY, CDR2 FYNNEI. There are 16 residues in the CDR3. V dropped 6 bases and J dropped 3 bases, with 17 bases sitting between them. In DNA, the CDR3 is TGTGCCAGCAGGGAGACTTCCAGGACCGCTAATGAAAAACTGTTTTTT. Its translation: CASRETSRTANEKLFF.

V is TRBV6-6 and J is TRBJ1-2; no clear D gene. In germline, CDR1 is MNHNY, CDR2 SVGAGI (reference sequence). The CDR3 runs to 13 residues. V dropped 7 bases and J dropped 7 bases, with 16 bases sitting between them. For the CDR3, the DNA is TGTGCCAGCATTTCGCAGAGGTGGGCTGGCTACACCTTC. It is translated as CASISQRWAGYTF.

V is TRBV18 and J is TRBJ2-7; the D gene could be TRBD1 or TRBD2 (6 bases each). Trimming stripped 3 bases from V and 7 bases from J, with 19 bases between. Per germline, CDR1 KGHSH and CDR2 LQKENI. The CDR3 covers 15 residues. The CDR3 protein is CASSPPGGQINEQYF. For the CDR3, the DNA is TGTGCCAGCTCACCGCCCGGGGGCCAGATCAATGAGCAGTACTTC.

This clonotype has at least ten counts. The J gene is TRBJ2-1, the V gene TRBV6-6; D gene ambiguous. The CDR3 covers 12 residues. Germline V gives CDR1 MNHNY, CDR2 SVGAGI (reference sequence). Deletions cut 5 bases from V and 9 bases from J, with 11 bases between. The DNA of the CDR3 is TGTGCCAGCAGTCCCGAGTGGGGTGAGCAGTTCTTC. Translating it yields CASSPEWGEQFF.

The V gene is TRBV7-9, the J gene TRBJ2-1; a possible D gene is TRBD2 (6 bases). The length of the CDR3 is 11 residues. Trimming left V 5 bases short and J 15 bases short, with 14 bases between. Germline CDR1 and CDR2: SEHNR and FQNEAQ (reference sequence). For the CDR3, the DNA is TGTGCCAGCAGCCCCGCGGGGTTGACGTTCTTC. The encoded protein is CASSPAGLTFF.

There are a few counts of this clonotype. This could be a read error, since a much larger clone is one nucleotide away. The V gene is TRBV6-6, the J gene TRBJ2-1, with D unresolved. Germline lookup yields CDR1 MNHNY and CDR2 SVGAGI (reference sequence). V shed 11 bases and J shed 2 bases, with 13 bases lying between them. The CDR3 length is 13 residues. The CDR3 DNA reads as TGTGCCCCCCGGGCCTCGCCCTACAATGAGCAGTTCTTC. This gives the protein CAPRASPYNEQFF.

This clonotype was seen a single time. The CDR3 region has the DNA TGTGCCAGCAGCCGAACAGGTTCCTATAACTATGGCTACACCTTC. Residues: CASSRTGSYNYGYTF. The rearrangement uses TRBV11-2 and TRBJ1-2, with a weak D call TRBD1 (5 bases). This CDR3 is 15 amino acids long. Trimming took off 5 bases at V and 1 base at J, with 14 bases between the two ends. Germline lookup yields CDR1 SGHAT and CDR2 FQNNGV.

This clonotype has only one observation. The V and J genes are TRBV7-2 and TRBJ2-1; 12 bases are a match to TRBD2. The CDR3 has 16 residues. The germline V gene has CDR1 SGHTA and CDR2 FQGNSA. V was pared by 5 bases and J by 8 bases, with 10 bases of the junction left unmatched. This CDR3 is CASSQNRLAGDDEQFF. The CDR3 nucleotides read TGTGCCAGCAGCCAGAATAGACTAGCGGGGGACGATGAGCAGTTCTTC.

This clonotype occurred once. V and J are TRBV20-1 and TRBJ1-1, with a weak D call TRBD1 (5 bases). The V and J ends lost 0 bases and 3 bases respectively, with 11 bases between them. CDR3 length: 14 residues. Germline V gene data show CDR1 as DFQATT and CDR2 as SNEGSKA (reference sequence). In DNA form, the CDR3 reads TGCAGTGCTAGAGATGGCGGCAGGGACACTGAAGCTTTCTTT. Translated: CSARDGGRDTEAFF.

This clonotype turned up a few times. This chain joins TRBV12-3 or TRBV12-4 and TRBJ2-1, with 8 bases matching TRBD1. This CDR3 is 15 amino acids long. V lost 2 bases and J lost 8; bases outside the gene matches: 8. As DNA, the CDR3 is TGTGCCAGCAGTTTAAGTGTGACAGGGGTTGATGAGCAGTTCTTC. Its translation is CASSLSVTGVDEQFF.

The rearrangement links TRBV29-1 to TRBJ2-3; weak D call: TRBD2 (5 bases). The CDR3 sequence is 13 residues long. Germline CDR1 is SQVTM and CDR2 is ANQGSEA. Trimming pared 7 bases from V and 4 bases from J, leaving 15 bases between. In DNA form, the CDR3 reads TGCAGCGCTCCTACTACTAGTTCAGATACGCAGTATTTT. This translates into CSAPTTSSDTQYF.

This clonotype has just one count. This sequence joins TRBV18 and TRBJ2-6; D call uncertain. V was pared by 3 bases and J by 12 bases, with 12 bases between. CDR3 length equals 13 residues. Looked up from germline, CDR1 is KGHSH and CDR2 is LQKENI. The CDR3 here is CASSPDMPSVLTF. The CDR3 bases are TGTGCCAGCTCACCGGATATGCCCAGCGTCCTGACTTTC.

The chain combines TRBV20-1 with TRBJ2-3; 10 positions match TRBD1. Germline V gene lookup returns CDR1 DFQATT and CDR2 SNEGSKA (reference sequence). Unmatched junction bases numbered 3, after V lost 4 bases and J lost 5 bases. CDR3 length: 13 residues. The CDR3 region has the DNA TGCAGTGCTAAGGGACAGGGGCTAGATACGCAGTATTTT. Protein: CSAKGQGLDTQYF.

This clonotype was seen just once. The chain carries TRBV12-3 or TRBV12-4 and TRBJ2-1, with 10 bases aligning to TRBD2. V was clipped by 3 bases and J by 7 bases; unmatched bases: 15. There are 18 residues in the CDR3. For the CDR3, the DNA is TGTGCCAGCAGTTTTCGGTCCCGGACTAGCGGTCTGCGGAATGAGCAGTTCTTC. Translated, it gives CASSFRSRTSGLRNEQFF.

The chain links TRBV6-5 to TRBJ2-7, with TRBD2 matching 10 bases. With 6 bases clipped from V and 2 bases from J, the junction kept 7 bases outside the gene matches. Germline V gene lookup returns CDR1 MNHEY and CDR2 SVGAGI. The CDR3 extends over 15 amino acids. CDR3 protein: CASSRTGTSAYEQYF. The DNA of the CDR3 is TGTGCCAGCAGCCGAACCGGGACTAGCGCCTACGAGCAGTACTTC.

Ten or more counts support this clonotype. This chain connects TRBV6-6 to TRBJ1-6; TRBD1 is a possible D gene (6 bases). Germline CDR1 MNHNY, CDR2 SVGAGI (reference sequence). V shed 2 bases and J shed 14 bases, with 16 bases lying between them. This CDR3 is built from 14 residues. CDR3 DNA sequence: TGTGCCAGCAGTTACGGGGGCACCAGTTCGTCCCTCCACTTT. Protein product: CASSYGGTSSSLHF.

Concerning this clonotype: A much larger clonotype is one base distant, so this may be a read error. The V and J genes are TRBV7-2 and TRBJ2-6; D unclear. This CDR3 has 17 residues. V was shortened by 7 bases and J by 0 bases, with 16 bases between the two germline ends. In germline, CDR1 is SGHTA, CDR2 FQGNSA. CDR3 in amino acids: CASNSLGIDSGANVLTF. The DNA of the CDR3 is TGTGCCAGCAACTCCTTAGGCATAGACTCTGGGGCCAACGTCCTGACTTTC. The whole variable domain, filled in from reference TRBV7-2 and TRBJ2-6, reads GAGVSQSPSNKVTEKGKDVELRCDPISGHTALYWYRQSLGQGLEFLIYFQGNSAPDKSGLPSDRFSAERTGGSVSTLTIQRTQQEDSAVYLCASNSLGIDSGANVLTFGAGSRLTVL.

V is TRBV29-1 and J is TRBJ1-2, with no clear D. Trimming took 4 bases from V and 6 from J, leaving 9 bases between them. The CDR3 is 11 amino acids. CDR1 is SQVTM and CDR2 is ANQGSEA in the germline V gene. DNA of the CDR3: TGCAGCGTTGGGCGGTCCGATGGCTACACCTTC. This encodes CSVGRSDGYTF.

This chain joins TRBV28 and TRBJ2-2; 9 bases line up with TRBD1. The V gene's germline CDR1 is MDHEN and CDR2 SYDVKM. The CDR3 consists of 16 residues. J was trimmed by 8 bases and V by 2 bases; bases with no gene match: 9. CDR3 sequence: CASSLPGQGRLGELFF. The CDR3 DNA reads TGTGCCAGCAGTTTACCGGGACAGGGTCGATTAGGGGAGCTGTTTTTT.

The chain carries TRBV20-1 and TRBJ2-1; 13 bases line up with TRBD2. The CDR3 is made up of 14 amino acids. The germline gives CDR1 DFQATT, CDR2 SNEGSKA (reference sequence). V lost 5 bases, J lost 5 bases, and 3 bases stayed unmatched. CDR3 in amino acids: CSAWTSGSNNEQFF. The CDR3 DNA is TGCAGTGCTTGGACTAGCGGGAGTAACAATGAGCAGTTCTTC.

The table lists this clonotype with many counts. The CDR3 sequence is CASSRRTSAITGELFF. The CDR3 bases are TGTGCCAGCAGCCGCCGGACTAGCGCTATCACCGGGGAGCTGTTTTTT. The genes are TRBV3-1 and TRBJ2-2, with 9 bases fitting TRBD2. Losses at the gene ends were 4 bases for V and 4 bases for J; bases not matched to a gene: 7. CDR3 length: 16 amino acids. Germline CDR1 and CDR2: LGHDT and YNNKEL (reference sequence). Full variable domain (rest looked up from reference TRBV3-1 and TRBJ2-2): DTAVSQTPKYLVTQMGNDKSIKCEQNLGHDTMYWYKQDSKKFLKIMFSYNNKELIINETVPNRFSPKSPDKAHLNLHINSLELGDSAVYFCASSRRTSAITGELFFGEGSRLTVL.

The DNA of the CDR3 is TGCGCCAGCAGCCAGGGAGCGGGGACGTTATATGAGCAGTACTTC. This sequence encodes CASSQGAGTLYEQYF. The chain joins TRBV4-3 to TRBJ2-7; TRBD2 matches 7 bases. The length of the CDR3 is 15 residues. With V trimmed by 3 bases and J by 7 bases, 12 bases remained unmatched. Germline-derived CDR1 and CDR2 are LGHNA and YSLEER.

As for this clonotype: A read error may account for a junction end that differs from germline. This CDR3 reads CVSRGRAERNTDTQYF. DNA of the CDR3: TGTGTCAGCAGGGGACGGGCAGAGAGAAACACAGATACGCAGTATTTT. The chain links TRBV2 to TRBJ2-3; TRBD1 is a possible D gene (6 bases). CDR1 SNHLY and CDR2 FYNNEI come from the germline V gene. There are 16 residues in the CDR3. The full variable domain, its missing parts supplied by reference TRBV2 and TRBJ2-3, is EPEVTQTPSHQVTQMGQEVILRCVPISNHLYFYWYRQILGQKVEFLVSFYNNEISEKSEIFDDQFSVERPDGSNFTLKIRSTKLEDSAMYFCVSRGRAERNTDTQYFGPGTRLTVL.

The V call is TRBV20-1, the J call TRBJ1-5; 12 bases fit TRBD1. V trimming: 0 bases; J trimming: 4 bases; junction bases outside the gene matches: 13. The length of the CDR3 is 19 residues. Germline V gene data show CDR1 as DFQATT and CDR2 as SNEGSKA (reference sequence). CDR3 in amino acids: CSARDPRDRGPPGNQPQHF. Written as DNA, the CDR3 is TGCAGTGCTAGAGATCCCCGGGACAGGGGGCCCCCGGGAAATCAGCCCCAGCATTTT.

The rearrangement links TRBV12-3 or TRBV12-4 to TRBJ2-3; 11 nucleotides match TRBD1. This CDR3 region has 14 residues. Germline trimming cut 6 bases from V and 6 bases from J; bases unmatched to any gene: 5. This CDR3 is CASRRTGGHDTQYF. CDR3 DNA sequence: TGTGCCAGCAGAAGGACAGGGGGCCATGATACGCAGTATTTT.

This rearrangement joins TRBV24-1 to TRBJ2-5; no clear D. CDR1 KGHDR and CDR2 SFDVKD come from the germline V gene. The CDR3 contains 15 residues. Deletions cut 4 bases from V and 1 base from J, with 12 bases between. Here the CDR3 reads CATSDPRAVQETQYF. DNA of the CDR3: TGTGCCACCAGTGACCCCCGGGCAGTCCAAGAGACCCAGTACTTC.

This clonotype has only a few counts. The genes are TRBV6-5 and TRBJ2-5, with D tentatively TRBD1 (5 bases). The germline CDR1 and CDR2 sequences are MNHEY and SVGAGI. CDR3 size: 13 residues. V was trimmed by 2 bases and J by 11 bases, leaving 15 bases between them. The CDR3 sequence is CASSYDSSSGQYF. CDR3 sequence (DNA): TGTGCCAGCAGTTACGACAGTTCTAGTGGGCAGTACTTC.